This paragraph covers one TCR beta chain sequence. The conserved phenylalanine or tryptophan is not found at the CDR3 terminus, so this likely reflects a read error. The DNA is omitted, as the CDR3 cannot be located on it reliably, and the CDR3 follows TCRdb's listing. The germline CDR1 and CDR2 sequences are ENHRY and SYGVKD. The CDR3 extends over 9 residues, inclusive of both ends. The data stem from a study of T cells in Graves' hyperthyroidism and ophthalmopathy. What was amplified from RNA transcripts were TCR beta CDR3 regions. Using the HTBI primer set, a first-round RT-PCR was run on the TCR CDR3. TCRdb re-analysed the multiplex PCR reads in MiXCR, keeping a single row per CDR3 protein. The repertoire holds 540,000 or so distinct CDR3 sequences, with about 43% as singletons.

Sequencing input: peripheral blood or thyroid tissue (not recorded which). This chain connects TRBV10-3 to TRBJ1-3. This receptor was identified in an adult woman with Graves' disease, either hyperthyroidism or ophthalmopathy (not recorded which). The CDR3 loop is CAISESTIA.